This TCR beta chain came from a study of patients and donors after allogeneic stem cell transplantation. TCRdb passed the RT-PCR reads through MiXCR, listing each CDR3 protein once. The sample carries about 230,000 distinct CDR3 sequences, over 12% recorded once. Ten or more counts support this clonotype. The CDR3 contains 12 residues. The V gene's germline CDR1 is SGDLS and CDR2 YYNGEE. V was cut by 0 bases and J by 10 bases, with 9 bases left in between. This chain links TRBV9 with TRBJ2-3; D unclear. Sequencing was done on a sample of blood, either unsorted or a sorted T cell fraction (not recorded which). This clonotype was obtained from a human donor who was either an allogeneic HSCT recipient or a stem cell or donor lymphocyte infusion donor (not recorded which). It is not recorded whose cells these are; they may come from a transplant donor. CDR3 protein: CASSVDENSQYF. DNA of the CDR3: TGTGCCAGCAGCGTAGATGAGAATTCGCAGTATTTT.